This T cell receptor beta chain appears in the sequencing data of a study of blood T cell repertoires in COVID-19. Study context: From T cells, B-cell-depleted T cells, or PBMCs came the material, which was cDNA or gDNA.

Under the authors' procedure: Reference gene primer amplification yielded estimated nucleated cell counts. The data were produced by immunoSEQ multiplex PCR, yet TCRdb's version contains in-frame clones alone and is incomplete. Clonal size and the V and J genes are those of that table, whereas D and trimming came from the DNA. The data hold 210,000 or so clones, with 70% to 90% observed a single time. The TCR comes from a woman aged 80 or over with acute or convalescent COVID-19. The specimen sequenced was peripheral blood.

The CDR3 DNA sequence: TGTGCCAGCAGCCCCGGACACATTAGCACAGATACGCAGTATTTT. Its translation is CASSPGHISTDTQYF. The V call is TRBV9, the J call TRBJ2-3; possible D gene TRBD1, 5 bases. V was cut by 4 bases and J by 0 bases, with 12 bases left in between. The CDR3 loop spans 15 amino acids. CDR1 is SGDLS, CDR2 YYNGEE, per germline.